The sequence of this TCR beta chain was determined in a study of blood T cell repertoires in COVID-19. About the study: The United States, Italy and Spain provided the acute and convalescent COVID-19 samples. Nucleic acid was either cDNA or gDNA, and it came from T cells, B-cell-depleted T cells, or PBMCs.

Germline CDR1 and CDR2: SQVTM and ANQGSEA. The CDR3 runs to 14 residues. The V end lost 4 bases, the J end lost 3 bases, and 16 bases lay between the germline ends. Per the original data handling: It was from reference gene primer amplification that nucleated cell counts were estimated. Profiling relied on immunoSEQ multiplex PCR, and the TCRdb table lists in-frame clones only, not all of them. D and trimming were read from the DNA, whereas the V and J calls and clone size are those reported in that table. The table shows 210,000 or so clones, with over 80% occurring only once. The TCR originated in a human donor in a cohort sampled during active COVID-19. Sequencing was carried out using peripheral blood. The chain is built from TRBV29-1 and TRBJ2-7; D is perhaps TRBD1 (6 bases). CDR3 nucleotide sequence: TGCAGCGTTGCCCACGCACAGGGAAACTACGAGCAGTACTTC. Translation: CSVAHAQGNYEQYF.